This TCR beta chain was recorded in a study of blood T cell repertoires in COVID-19. Study-level background: The United States, Italy and Spain provided the acute and convalescent COVID-19 samples. Nucleic acid was either cDNA or gDNA, and it came from T cells, B-cell-depleted T cells, or PBMCs.

The CDR3 covers 14 residues. V lost 4 bases, J lost 3 bases, and 6 bases stayed unmatched. Germline CDR1 is SGHNT and CDR2 is YYREEE (reference sequence). How the authors handled the data: Estimation of nucleated cell counts was performed using reference gene primer amplification. Produced via immunoSEQ multiplex PCR; TCRdb's table is partial and in-frame only. The DNA gave D and trimming, while V, J and clone size come from that table. The sample holds under 250,000 clones; more than 65% are singletons and the top ten take about 3.9%. The sequence came from a woman at least 80 years old with acute or convalescent COVID-19. Sequenced: peripheral blood. The V and J genes are TRBV5-4 and TRBJ2-5; 7 bases are a match to TRBD1. The CDR3 DNA sequence: TGTGCCAGCAGCCCCGGGACAGATAAAGAGACCCAGTACTTC. It codes for CASSPGTDKETQYF. Variable domain in full (rest from reference TRBV5-4 and TRBJ2-5): ETGVTQSPTHLIKTRGQQVTLRCSSQSGHNTVSWYQQALGQGPQFIFQYYREEENGRGNFPPRFSGLQFPNYSSELNVNALELDDSALYLCASSPGTDKETQYFGPGTRLLVL.